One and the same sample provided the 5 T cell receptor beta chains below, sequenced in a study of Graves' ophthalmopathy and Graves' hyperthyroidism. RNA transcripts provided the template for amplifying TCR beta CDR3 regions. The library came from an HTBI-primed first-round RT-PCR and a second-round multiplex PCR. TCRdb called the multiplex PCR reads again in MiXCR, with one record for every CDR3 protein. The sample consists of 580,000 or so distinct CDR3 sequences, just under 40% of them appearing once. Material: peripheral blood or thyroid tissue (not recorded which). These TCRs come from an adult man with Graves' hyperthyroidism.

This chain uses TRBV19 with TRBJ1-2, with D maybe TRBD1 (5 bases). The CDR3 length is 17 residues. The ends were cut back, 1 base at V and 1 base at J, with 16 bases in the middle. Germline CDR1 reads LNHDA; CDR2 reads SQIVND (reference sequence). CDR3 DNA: TGTGCCAGTAGTATAGGCACGAGGCCGGGGGATAACTATGGCTACACCTTC. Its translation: CASSIGTRPGDNYGYTF.

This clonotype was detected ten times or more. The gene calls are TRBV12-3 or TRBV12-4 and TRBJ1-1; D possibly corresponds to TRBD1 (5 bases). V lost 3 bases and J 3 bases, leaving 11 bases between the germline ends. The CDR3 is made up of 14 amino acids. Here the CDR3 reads CASSLMGGDTEAFF. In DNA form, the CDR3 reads TGTGCCAGCAGTTTGATGGGGGGGGACACTGAAGCTTTCTTT.

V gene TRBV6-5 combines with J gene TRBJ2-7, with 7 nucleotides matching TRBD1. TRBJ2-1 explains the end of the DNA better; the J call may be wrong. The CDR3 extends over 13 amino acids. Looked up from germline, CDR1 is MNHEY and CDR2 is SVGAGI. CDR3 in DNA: TGTGCCAGCAGGCGGACAGGACGCAATGAGCAGTTCTTC. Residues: CASRRTGRNEQFF.

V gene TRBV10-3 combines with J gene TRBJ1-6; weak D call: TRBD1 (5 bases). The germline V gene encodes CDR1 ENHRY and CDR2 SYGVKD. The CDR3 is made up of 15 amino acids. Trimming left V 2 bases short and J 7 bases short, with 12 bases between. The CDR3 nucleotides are TGTGCCATCAGTGAGGGACAAGGTCGGAATTCACCCCTCCACTTT. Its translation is CAISEGQGRNSPLHF.

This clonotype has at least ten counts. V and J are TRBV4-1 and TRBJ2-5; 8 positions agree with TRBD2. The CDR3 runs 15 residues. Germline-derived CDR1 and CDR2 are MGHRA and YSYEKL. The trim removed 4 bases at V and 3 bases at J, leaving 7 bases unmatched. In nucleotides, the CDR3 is TGCGCCAGCAGCCGGGGTCCAGCGGGAGAAGAGACCCAGTACTTC. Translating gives CASSRGPAGEETQYF.